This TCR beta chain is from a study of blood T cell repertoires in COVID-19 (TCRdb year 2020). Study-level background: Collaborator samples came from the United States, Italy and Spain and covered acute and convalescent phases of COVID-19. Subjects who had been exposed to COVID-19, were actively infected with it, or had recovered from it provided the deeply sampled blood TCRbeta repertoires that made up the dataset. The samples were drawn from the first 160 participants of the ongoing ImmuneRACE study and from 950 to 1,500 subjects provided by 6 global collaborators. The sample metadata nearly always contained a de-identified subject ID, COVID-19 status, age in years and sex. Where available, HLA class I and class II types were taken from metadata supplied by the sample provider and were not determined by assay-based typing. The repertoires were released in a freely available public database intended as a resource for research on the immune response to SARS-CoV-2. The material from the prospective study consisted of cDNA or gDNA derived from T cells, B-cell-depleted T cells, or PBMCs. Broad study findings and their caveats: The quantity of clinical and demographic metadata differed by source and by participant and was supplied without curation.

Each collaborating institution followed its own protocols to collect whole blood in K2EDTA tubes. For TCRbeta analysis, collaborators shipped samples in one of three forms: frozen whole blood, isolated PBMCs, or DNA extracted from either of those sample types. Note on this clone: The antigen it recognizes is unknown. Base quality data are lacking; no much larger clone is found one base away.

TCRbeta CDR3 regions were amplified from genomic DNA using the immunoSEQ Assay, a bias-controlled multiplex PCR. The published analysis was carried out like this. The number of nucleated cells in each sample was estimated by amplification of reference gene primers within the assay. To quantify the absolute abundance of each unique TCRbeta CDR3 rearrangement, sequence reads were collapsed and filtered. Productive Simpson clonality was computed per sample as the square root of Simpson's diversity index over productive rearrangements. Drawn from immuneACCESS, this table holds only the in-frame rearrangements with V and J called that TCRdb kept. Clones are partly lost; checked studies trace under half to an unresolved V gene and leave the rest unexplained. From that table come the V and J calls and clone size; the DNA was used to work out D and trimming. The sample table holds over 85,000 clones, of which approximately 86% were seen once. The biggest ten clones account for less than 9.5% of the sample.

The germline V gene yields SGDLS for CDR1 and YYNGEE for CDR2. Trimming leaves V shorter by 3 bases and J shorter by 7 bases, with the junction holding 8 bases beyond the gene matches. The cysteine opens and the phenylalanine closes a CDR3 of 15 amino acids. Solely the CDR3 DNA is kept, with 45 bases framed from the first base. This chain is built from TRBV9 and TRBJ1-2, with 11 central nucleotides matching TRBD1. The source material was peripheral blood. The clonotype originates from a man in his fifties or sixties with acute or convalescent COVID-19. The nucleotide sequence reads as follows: TGTGCCAGCAGCGGACACCGGGACAGGGGGACTGGCTACACCTTC. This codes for CASSGHRDRGTGYTF.